This TCR beta chain was sequenced during a study of post-analysis software for immune sequencing data. Whole-study findings and limits: Patients had higher frequencies than controls of about five TRBV segments, including TRBV5-6, TRBV5-1 and TRBV20-1. Normalized Chao1 diversity in multiple sclerosis patients fell significantly below that of controls.

As for this clonotype: Its cognate antigen is unknown.

Included in the TCR beta cDNA libraries were unique molecular identifiers. cDNA molecules numbering roughly 0.5 million came from roughly 0.93 to 9.6 million T cells. MiXCR was run by TCRdb on the PCR reads, yielding one entry per CDR3 protein. The data contain about 820,000 distinct CDR3 sequences, about 57% of them singletons. Trimming removed 3 bases from V and 4 bases from J, with 14 bases in between. The CDR3 extends over 14 amino acids. CDR1 is SGHRS and CDR2 is YFSETQ in the germline V gene. The sequence derives from a girl aged 10-17 years with multiple sclerosis. This chain connects TRBV5-1 to TRBJ2-7; TRBD2 is a possible D gene (6 bases). Sequences were obtained from blood. In DNA form, the CDR3 reads TGCGCCAGCAGCTCCCGGGGGAGTTGGTACGAGCAGTACTTC. As protein: CASSSRGSWYEQYF.